The subject of this entry is one TCR beta chain. In the authors' methods: Reference gene primer amplification yielded estimated nucleated cell counts. Clones were read by immunoSEQ multiplex PCR, and TCRdb kept only the in-frame ones, dropping some. The DNA was the basis for D and trimming; V, J and clone size are from that table. The table has hundreds of thousands of clones, approximately 86% seen once. The data belong to a study of blood T cell repertoires in COVID-19. Study-level information: Spain, Italy and the United States supplied samples that represented acute and convalescent COVID-19. T cells, B-cell-depleted T cells, or PBMCs supplied cDNA or gDNA.

Germline CDR1 SGHTA, CDR2 FQGNSA. The germline V and J ends were trimmed by 4 bases and 13 bases, with 11 bases remaining between them. CDR3 length equals 11 residues. The sequence was obtained from a woman older than 75 with acute or convalescent COVID-19. The chain combines TRBV7-2 with TRBJ2-1, with unresolved D. The specimen was peripheral blood. The CDR3 DNA follows: TGTGCCAGCAGCTCAAGAGGCCTACAGTTCTTC. This translates into CASSSRGLQFF.